This T cell receptor beta chain came from a study of T cell repertoires in cytomegalovirus infection. On the study more broadly: CMV epitopes that were recently identified and HLA-C-restricted were used alongside well-studied HLA-B-restricted ones. CMV infection together with matching HLA type was indicated by public TCR beta signatures. Study-level points and caveats: HLA-C-restricted CMV clonotypes gave the most frequent clonotype in two of eight donors. Accumulated public TCR beta family frequency recognized individuals carrying CMV together with the relevant HLA.

TCRdb reprocessed the reads with MiXCR, giving one entry per CDR3 protein. The sample records about 920,000 distinct CDR3 sequences, 25% to 40% being singletons. Concerning this clonotype: Its antigen remains unknown.

Trimming removed 0 bases from V and 4 bases from J; junction bases left unmatched: 10. CDR3 length: 17 residues. Germline CDR1 and CDR2: SGHRS and YFSETQ. This sample comprised cultured CD8+ T cells from PBMCs, obtained from culture after CMV antigen stimulation. The chain carries TRBV5-1 and TRBJ2-3; 8 bases agree with TRBD2. The receptor's source is a human donor in good health (CMV status not recorded). Some clones in this sample may be carry-over from other donors' samples. The CDR3: CASSLAGLAGRADTQYF. The CDR3 DNA is TGCGCCAGCAGCTTGGCCGGTCTAGCGGGTAGGGCAGATACGCAGTATTTT. Full variable domain (missing parts from reference TRBV5-1 and TRBJ2-3): KAGVTQTPRYLIKTRGQQVTLSCSPISGHRSVSWYQQTPGQGLQFLFEYFSETQRNKGNFPGRFSGRQFSNSRSEMNVSTLELGDSALYLCASSLAGLAGRADTQYFGPGTRLTVL.